Following are 19 T cell receptor beta chains from one sample sequenced in a study of blood T cell repertoires in COVID-19. The table came from immunoSEQ multiplex PCR; TCRdb's copy has only in-frame clones and leaves some out. The data show approximately 220,000 clones, about 85% seen once. The sequencing sample was made of PBMCs or T cells enriched from blood (not recorded which). The receptor source for this set is a man aged 35-49 years who had recovered from COVID-19.

The CDR3 spells CASSVQGAGELFF. Written as DNA, the CDR3 is TGCGCCAGCAGCGTTCAGGGGGCCGGGGAGCTGTTTTTT. This chain joins TRBV5-1 and TRBJ2-2; TRBD1 matches at 7 bases. The CDR3 loop spans 13 amino acids. V lost 4 bases to trimming and J lost 6 bases; unmatched junction nucleotides: 3. Germline V gene sequence: CDR1 SGHRS, CDR2 YFSETQ. Full variable domain (outside the CDR3, taken from reference TRBV5-1 and TRBJ2-2): KAGVTQTPRYLIKTRGQQVTLSCSPISGHRSVSWYQQTPGQGLQFLFEYFSETQRNKGNFPGRFSGRQFSNSRSEMNVSTLELGDSALYLCASSVQGAGELFFGEGSRLTVL.

The V and J genes are TRBV5-4 and TRBJ2-1, with a possible D match to TRBD2 (7 bases). The V gene's germline CDR1 is SGHNT and CDR2 YYREEE (reference sequence). This CDR3 has 16 residues. V was clipped by 0 bases and J by 4 bases, with 14 bases between them. The CDR3 coding sequence is TGTGCCAGCAGCTTGGGGATGGGGGGGGCATACAATGAGCAGTTCTTC. It encodes CASSLGMGGAYNEQFF.

The V and J genes are TRBV5-6 and TRBJ1-2, with D unresolved. Germline assignment: CDR1 SGHDT and CDR2 YYEEEE. There are 14 residues in the CDR3. Trimming removed 4 bases at V and 5 bases at J, with 15 bases between. As DNA, the CDR3 is TGTGCCAGCAGCGGATTGAGCGGGGAATATGGCTACACCTTC. Translation gives CASSGLSGEYGYTF. The full variable domain, with the rest looked up from reference TRBV5-6 and TRBJ1-2, is DAGVTQSPTHLIKTRGQQVTLRCSPKSGHDTVSWYQQALGQGPQFIFQYYEEEERQRGNFPDRFSGHQFPNYSSELNVNALLLGDSALYLCASSGLSGEYGYTFGSGTRLTVV.

V gene TRBV24-1 combines with J gene TRBJ1-2, with 9 bases matching TRBD1. Trimming at V came to 4 bases and at J to 3 bases, leaving 5 bases not matched to a gene. Germline CDR1 reads KGHDR; CDR2 reads SFDVKD. The CDR3 sequence is 15 residues long. CDR3 DNA: TGTGCCACCAGTGAACCCGGGACAGGGTACTATGGCTACACCTTC. Protein: CATSEPGTGYYGYTF.

This chain links TRBV19 with TRBJ2-1; weak D call: TRBD2 (5 bases). V lost 6 bases to trimming and J lost 7 bases, with 7 bases between them. The CDR3 runs 11 residues. Germline lookup yields CDR1 LNHDA and CDR2 SQIVND (reference sequence). This CDR3 reads CASREENEQFF. The DNA for the CDR3 is TGTGCCAGTAGGGAGGAGAATGAGCAGTTCTTC.

The chain joins TRBV4-2 to TRBJ2-5; 9 nucleotides match TRBD2. The junction had 20 bases not matched to a gene; V was cut back by 2 bases and J by 1 base. Germline CDR1 is LGHNA and CDR2 is YNFKEQ. The length of the CDR3 is 21 residues. The CDR3 coding sequence is TGTGCCAGCAGCCAACGTTGGGAGGCGAGCGGGAGGAATTGGGCCCAAGAGACCCAGTACTTC. It is translated as CASSQRWEASGRNWAQETQYF.

J is TRBJ2-7 and V is TRBV29-1; 12 nucleotides match TRBD1. Germline V CDR1 and CDR2: SQVTM, ANQGSEA. V shed 1 base, J shed 6 bases, and the junction held 4 bases outside the gene matches. The CDR3 runs to 14 residues. CDR3 residues: CSVEAGTGGLEQYF. DNA of the CDR3: TGCAGCGTTGAAGCCGGGACAGGGGGCCTCGAGCAGTACTTC.

V gene TRBV6-5 combines with J gene TRBJ2-7; D gene ambiguous. From germline, CDR1 is MNHEY and CDR2 SVGAGI. The CDR3 runs to 14 residues. Trimming stripped 3 bases from V and 6 bases from J, with 15 bases between. The CDR3 sequence is CASSYNPTGLEQYF. Written as DNA, the CDR3 is TGTGCCAGCAGTTATAATCCAACGGGTCTCGAGCAGTACTTC.

This clone was seen a single time. V usage is TRBV5-1 and J usage is TRBJ2-7; TRBD2 aligns across 10 bases. The trim removed 0 bases at V and 4 bases at J, leaving 19 bases unmatched. Per germline, CDR1 SGHRS and CDR2 YFSETQ. There are 20 residues in the CDR3. CDR3 region: CASSLERWSGRAWYSYEQYF. CDR3 nucleotides: TGCGCCAGCAGCTTGGAGCGATGGAGCGGGAGGGCCTGGTACTCATACGAGCAGTACTTC.

This clone was counted at least ten times. The chain employs TRBV9 and TRBJ2-3; D possibly corresponds to TRBD1 (5 bases). V was cut by 0 bases and J by 0 bases, with 8 bases left in between. Germline CDR1 and CDR2: SGDLS and YYNGEE. The CDR3 spans 15 residues. The CDR3 nucleotides read TGTGCCAGCAGCGTAGCTGGGGCGAGCACAGATACGCAGTATTTT. It yields the protein CASSVAGASTDTQYF.

The table lists this clone with a count of one. V usage is TRBV3-1 (or the pseudogene TRBV3-2) and J usage is TRBJ2-2, with 7 nucleotides matching TRBD1. The V and J ends lost 1 base and 5 bases, in that order; junction bases with no gene match: 7. Per germline, CDR1 LGHDT and CDR2 YNNKEL (reference sequence). The CDR3 spans 16 residues. The CDR3 DNA reads TGTGCCAGCAGCCAAGGGGTGGCAGGGGGAACCGGGGAGCTGTTTTTT. Protein product: CASSQGVAGGTGELFF.

The rearrangement links TRBV29-1 to TRBJ1-1; D unresolved. Germline V gene lookup returns CDR1 SQVTM and CDR2 ANQGSEA. This CDR3 region has 15 residues. V lost 1 base and J 1 base, leaving 13 bases between the germline ends. The CDR3 reads CSVEGGGVTNTEAFF. Written as DNA, the CDR3 is TGCAGCGTTGAAGGCGGTGGAGTTACGAACACTGAAGCTTTCTTT.

The chain combines TRBV28 with TRBJ2-7; D perhaps matches TRBD1 (6 bases). The CDR3 is 14 residues long. Germline CDR1 MDHEN, CDR2 SYDVKM. V gave up 4 bases and J gave up 3 bases, with 13 bases separating them. The CDR3 DNA follows: TGTGCCAGCAGTTCGAGACAGGTAATCTACGAGCAGTACTTC. Encoded protein: CASSSRQVIYEQYF.

V and J are TRBV5-4 and TRBJ1-1; unclear D gene. This CDR3 spans 13 amino acids. Germline assignment: CDR1 SGHNT and CDR2 YYREEE (reference sequence). V lost 7 bases and J 1 base, leaving 11 bases between the germline ends. Written as DNA, the CDR3 is TGTGCCAGCGAAGTGGAGGGGAACACTGAAGCTTTCTTT. It translates to CASEVEGNTEAFF.

V gene TRBV4-3 combines with J gene TRBJ1-1; possibly TRBD1 for D (5 bases). The CDR3 spans 14 residues. Germline-derived CDR1 and CDR2 are LGHNA and YSLEER. V gave up 0 bases and J gave up 10 bases, with 15 bases separating them. In nucleotides, the CDR3 is TGCGCCAGCAGCCAAGAAAGTAGGGGTTCGAGAGCTTTCTTT. Its translation is CASSQESRGSRAFF.

The CDR3 DNA follows: TGCGCCAGCAGCCAAGGGGCCGGACAGGTGAACACTGAAGCTTTCTTT. It specifies CASSQGAGQVNTEAFF. The chain uses TRBV4-1 and TRBJ1-1; 7 nucleotides match TRBD1. The CDR3 is made up of 16 amino acids. The V segment lost 1 base and the J segment 0 bases; nucleotides outside the gene matches: 5. Germline V gene lookup returns CDR1 MGHRA and CDR2 YSYEKL.

CDR3 DNA: TGTGCCTGGAGTGCGACAGGGTTGGAGACCCAGTACTTC. This translates into CAWSATGLETQYF. This sequence joins TRBV30 and TRBJ2-5, with 7 bases that match TRBD1. The J segment lost 5 bases and the V segment lost 1 base, leaving 4 bases of the junction unmatched. The CDR3 has 13 residues. Germline V gene data show CDR1 as GTSNPN and CDR2 as SVGIG (reference sequence).

The V gene is TRBV7-2, the J gene TRBJ2-7; the match to TRBD2 covers 10 bases. Per germline, CDR1 SGHTA and CDR2 FQGNSA. CDR3 length: 17 amino acids. J lost 1 base, V lost 5 bases, and 11 bases had no gene match. CDR3 loop: CASSTRTSGTISYEQYF. The CDR3 bases are TGTGCCAGCAGCACTAGGACTAGCGGCACTATTTCCTACGAGCAGTACTTC.

This clone has just one count. V usage is TRBV4-1 and J usage is TRBJ1-1; 9 bases match TRBD1. This CDR3 contains 16 residues. Germline CDR1 reads MGHRA; CDR2 reads YSYEKL. Germline trimming cut 0 bases from V and 4 bases from J; bases unmatched to any gene: 6. The CDR3 reads CASSQDGTGRGTEAFF. Written as DNA, the CDR3 is TGCGCCAGCAGCCAAGATGGGACAGGGAGGGGCACTGAAGCTTTCTTT.